This is a list of T cell receptor beta chains from one sample in a study of cytomegalovirus exposure and HLA in healthy donors. Method: immunoSEQ multiplex PCR; TCRdb's copy keeps in-frame clones and lacks some. The sample comprises around 87,000 clones, 81% of which are singletons, and 1% to 1.5% rests with the top ten. Sequencing was carried out using PBMCs. All receptors come from a girl aged 2 to 9 in good health and CMV-seropositive. The conserved cysteine and the conserved F or W are not part of the CDR3 here. Some rows have no size entry. The others give once, few or many, or a class for an expanded clone.

NA	TRBV7-9	TRBJ2-1	9	ASSFQNEQF
NA	TRBV29-1	TRBJ1-2	12	SVEVGLGAYGYT
NA	TRBV28	TRBJ1-5	14	ASSGRDRANNQPQH
NA	TRBV6-1	TRBJ2-7	14	ASSAEGRPASPEQY
NA	TRBV6-5	TRBJ2-7	14	ASSYSRLAVSYEQY
once	TRBV2	TRBJ2-7	9	ASGAAYEQY
few	TRBV6-4	TRBJ2-3	14	ASSDIAGTSTDTQY
NA	TRBV25-1	TRBJ1-5	12	ASSESGGRGPQH
NA	TRBV2	TRBJ2-3	13	ASRKIGGGTDTQY
once	TRBV5-1	TRBJ2-3	13	ASSLISGGTDTQY
NA	TRBV6-1	TRBJ2-3	13	ASSGASGSPDTQY
NA	TRBV30	TRBJ2-5	13	AWSKASGAQETQY